This T cell receptor (beta chain) is drawn from a study of blood T cell repertoires in COVID-19. Across the study: Some COVID-19 samples were acute and others convalescent; all came from the United States, Italy and Spain. Sample material is recorded as cDNA or gDNA derived from T cells, B-cell-depleted T cells, or PBMCs.

The CDR3 runs 18 residues. Germline V CDR1 and CDR2: ENHRY, SYGVKD. V shed 3 bases and J 0 bases; nucleotides not matched to a gene: 10. Original processing notes: Estimation of nucleated cell counts relied on the amplification of reference gene primers. Repertoires were generated with immunoSEQ multiplex PCR, while TCRdb's copy carries only in-frame clones and drops some. V, J and clone size are those of that table, while D and trimming were read from the DNA. The sample holds some 43,000 clones; over 75% are singletons and the top ten take approximately 37%. The chain employs TRBV10-3 and TRBJ2-1, with TRBD2 identical over 8 bases. Specimen: peripheral blood. The clonotype originates from a man aged 40-49 years with active or convalescent COVID-19. CDR3 DNA: TGTGCCATCAGTGATCCTCCGGGACTAGTCTCCTCCTACAATGAGCAGTTCTTC. Protein sequence: CAISDPPGLVSSYNEQFF.